Listed below are T cell receptor beta chains from one sample, sequenced in a study of blood T cells in healthy people across ages. TCRdb processed the 5' RACE reads anew with MiXCR; each CDR3 protein has one entry. The sample includes about 760,000 distinct CDR3 sequences, about 56% of them seen just once. The material sequenced was blood. Every receptor here comes from a man in his forties or fifties in good health. CDR3s include the opening cysteine and the closing phenylalanine or tryptophan. A D gene is named only where the DNA matches it firmly. The size field is filled for only some rows; it gives once, few, many or a size class.

V gene: TRBV28; J gene: TRBJ2-5; D gene: TRBD2; clone size: NA; CDR3 DNA: TGTGCCAGCAGTTTATGTACTCCCGGGACTAGCGGAGCCCGGACAGGGTTACAAGAGACCCAGTACTTC; CDR3 protein: CASSLCTPGTSGARTGLQETQYF
V gene: TRBV30; J gene: TRBJ1-2; D gene: NA; clone size: NA; CDR3 DNA: TGTGCCTGGGACGAGGAAGGCTACACCTTC; CDR3 protein: CAWDEEGYTF
V gene: TRBV27; J gene: TRBJ2-7; D gene: NA; clone size: NA; CDR3 DNA: TGTGCCAGCAGTTTTATTTTCTACAATGAGCAGTACTTC; CDR3 protein: CASSFIFYNEQYF
V gene: TRBV20-1; J gene: TRBJ2-1; D gene: TRBD2; clone size: NA; CDR3 DNA: TGCAGTGCTGCCGGGGGGGTTAGGGATGAGCAGTTCTTC; CDR3 protein: CSAAGGVRDEQFF
V gene: TRBV4-2; J gene: TRBJ1-2; D gene: NA; clone size: NA; CDR3 DNA: TGTGCCAGCAGCCCTACCGGTGGCAGTATTAACTATGGCTACACCTTC; CDR3 protein: CASSPTGGSINYGYTF
V gene: TRBV7-9; J gene: TRBJ2-7; D gene: TRBD1; clone size: NA; CDR3 DNA: TGTGCCAGCAGCTTGACAGGGGGGTTCGGTGAGATCCAGTACTTC; CDR3 protein: CASSLTGGFGEIQYF
V gene: TRBV6-5; J gene: TRBJ1-3; D gene: NA; clone size: NA; CDR3 DNA: TGTGCCAGCGGCCAGGCCTCATCTGGAAACACCATATATTTT; CDR3 protein: CASGQASSGNTIYF
V gene: TRBV12-3/TRBV12-4; J gene: TRBJ1-5; D gene: NA; clone size: many; CDR3 DNA: TGTGCCAGCGCCCAAGAGAGCAATCAGCCCCAGCATTTT; CDR3 protein: CASAQESNQPQHF
V gene: TRBV2; J gene: TRBJ2-7; D gene: NA; clone size: NA; CDR3 DNA: TGTGCCAGCAGCCCAATAAACTACGAGCAGTACTTC; CDR3 protein: CASSPINYEQYF
V gene: TRBV4-1; J gene: TRBJ2-7; D gene: NA; clone size: NA; CDR3 DNA: TGCGCCAGCAGCATTCAGGGGTTATACAATGAGCAGTACTTC; CDR3 protein: CASSIQGLYNEQYF
V gene: TRBV6-1; J gene: TRBJ2-7; D gene: TRBD2; clone size: NA; CDR3 DNA: TGTGCCAGCAGTGGGACGACTAGCGGGACCCCCTACGAGCAGTACTTC; CDR3 protein: CASSGTTSGTPYEQYF
V gene: TRBV10-3; J gene: TRBJ2-2; D gene: TRBD2; clone size: NA; CDR3 DNA: TGTGCCATCCGGCTAGCGGGGGCCAACTCTCCGAACACCGGGGAGCTGTTTTTT; CDR3 protein: CAIRLAGANSPNTGELFF
V gene: TRBV7-9; J gene: TRBJ2-4; D gene: NA; clone size: few; CDR3 DNA: TGTGCCAGCAGCACCGGGACGGACCTAGCCAAAAACATTCAGTACTTC; CDR3 protein: CASSTGTDLAKNIQYF
V gene: TRBV20-1; J gene: TRBJ2-7; D gene: TRBD2; clone size: NA; CDR3 DNA: TGCAGTGCTAGGGACAGCGGGGGCTACGAGCAGTACTTC; CDR3 protein: CSARDSGGYEQYF
V gene: TRBV28; J gene: TRBJ2-1; D gene: TRBD1; clone size: NA; CDR3 DNA: TGTGCCAGCAGCAACAGGGGGCGTGAGCAGTTCTTC; CDR3 protein: CASSNRGREQFF
V gene: TRBV29-1; J gene: TRBJ1-1; D gene: TRBD1; clone size: few; CDR3 DNA: TGCAGCGTTGGGGGACAGATGGACACTGAAGCTTTCTTT; CDR3 protein: CSVGGQMDTEAFF
V gene: TRBV6-2/TRBV6-3; J gene: TRBJ2-5; D gene: NA; clone size: few; CDR3 DNA: TGTGCCAGCACCTTTAAAGAGACCCAGTACTTC; CDR3 protein: CASTFKETQYF
V gene: TRBV28; J gene: TRBJ2-3; D gene: NA; clone size: NA; CDR3 DNA: TGTGCCAGCAGTTTATATATAACAGGGAGAAGCACAGATACGCAGTATTTT; CDR3 protein: CASSLYITGRSTDTQYF
V gene: TRBV7-8; J gene: TRBJ1-2; D gene: TRBD1; clone size: NA; CDR3 DNA: TGTGCCAGCAGCTTGGAGGGCGGACAGGGAGGTGGCTACACCTTC; CDR3 protein: CASSLEGGQGGGYTF
V gene: TRBV2; J gene: TRBJ2-7; D gene: NA; clone size: NA; CDR3 DNA: TGTGCCAGCATCGTAGTCGGCTATAACGAGCAGTACTTC; CDR3 protein: CASIVVGYNEQYF
V gene: TRBV9; J gene: TRBJ2-3; D gene: TRBD2; clone size: NA; CDR3 DNA: TGTGCCAGCAGCCCTCAGACTAGCGGGGGTGTAGCAGATACGCAGTATTTT; CDR3 protein: CASSPQTSGGVADTQYF
V gene: TRBV9; J gene: TRBJ2-3; D gene: NA; clone size: NA; CDR3 DNA: TGTGCCAGCAGCGTAGACAGGGTAAATACGCAGTATTTT; CDR3 protein: CASSVDRVNTQYF
V gene: TRBV9; J gene: TRBJ2-7; D gene: NA; clone size: NA; CDR3 DNA: TGTGCCAGCAGCGTAGTACGGGGTGGCGAGCAGTACTTC; CDR3 protein: CASSVVRGGEQYF
V gene: TRBV20-1; J gene: TRBJ2-3; D gene: TRBD2; clone size: few; CDR3 DNA: TGCAGTGCTGCCCAGCGGGAGGGCCTTTTAGATACGCAGTATTTT; CDR3 protein: CSAAQREGLLDTQYF
V gene: TRBV4-2; J gene: TRBJ2-5; D gene: TRBD1; clone size: few; CDR3 DNA: TGTGCCAGCAGCCAAGGGACTGCGACCCCGGGACAGGGAGAGACCCAGTACTTC; CDR3 protein: CASSQGTATPGQGETQYF
V gene: TRBV7-2; J gene: TRBJ2-3; D gene: NA; clone size: few; CDR3 DNA: TGTGCCAGCAGCTTTGACGGGGTTAGCACAGATACGCAGTATTTT; CDR3 protein: CASSFDGVSTDTQYF
V gene: TRBV5-1; J gene: TRBJ1-2; D gene: NA; clone size: NA; CDR3 DNA: TGCGCCAGCAGCTTGGAGACCCCACACGACTATGGCTACACCTTC; CDR3 protein: CASSLETPHDYGYTF
V gene: TRBV14; J gene: TRBJ2-1; D gene: NA; clone size: few; CDR3 DNA: TGTGCCAGCAGCCAAGTAGGGTATGAGCAGTTCTTC; CDR3 protein: CASSQVGYEQFF
V gene: TRBV14; J gene: TRBJ2-5; D gene: TRBD1; clone size: few; CDR3 DNA: TGTGCCAGCAGCCAAAAGGGGGCCCGGGGCTTGGAGACCCAGTACTTC; CDR3 protein: CASSQKGARGLETQYF
V gene: TRBV12-3/TRBV12-4; J gene: TRBJ1-6; D gene: NA; clone size: few; CDR3 DNA: TGTGCCAGCAGTTTGGGGGGGTCTGATTCACCCCTCCACTTT; CDR3 protein: CASSLGGSDSPLHF
V gene: TRBV7-9; J gene: TRBJ2-3; D gene: TRBD1; clone size: NA; CDR3 DNA: TGTGCCAGCAGCAAACCTCGCGGGACAGGGGAAGATACGCAGTATTTT; CDR3 protein: CASSKPRGTGEDTQYF
V gene: TRBV5-1; J gene: TRBJ1-2; D gene: NA; clone size: NA; CDR3 DNA: TGCGCCAGCAGCTTGGAACAGGGTACTGGCTACACCTTC; CDR3 protein: CASSLEQGTGYTF
V gene: TRBV20-1; J gene: TRBJ2-1; D gene: NA; clone size: NA; CDR3 DNA: TGCAGTGCTAGTCAGCACGAGCAGTTCTTC; CDR3 protein: CSASQHEQFF
V gene: TRBV7-9; J gene: TRBJ1-1; D gene: NA; clone size: NA; CDR3 DNA: TGTGCCTCGGGAGGGCACACTGAAGCTTTCTTT; CDR3 protein: CASGGHTEAFF
V gene: TRBV7-3; J gene: TRBJ2-1; D gene: NA; clone size: once; CDR3 DNA: TGTGCCAGCAGGGAAGGGACGGACAATGAGCAGTTCTTC; CDR3 protein: CASREGTDNEQFF
V gene: TRBV25-1; J gene: TRBJ1-1; D gene: NA; clone size: once; CDR3 DNA: TGTGCCAGCAGCGATTCTTCGAGGGTTGTCACTGAAGCTTTCTTT; CDR3 protein: CASSDSSRVVTEAFF
V gene: TRBV10-3; J gene: TRBJ2-6; D gene: NA; clone size: NA; CDR3 DNA: TGTGCCATCAATACGTCTGGGGCCAACGTCCTGACTTTC; CDR3 protein: CAINTSGANVLTF
V gene: TRBV28; J gene: TRBJ2-7; D gene: NA; clone size: NA; CDR3 DNA: TGTGCCAGCAGTTTATCGGACGAGCAGTACTTC; CDR3 protein: CASSLSDEQYF
V gene: TRBV19; J gene: TRBJ1-2; D gene: NA; clone size: NA; CDR3 DNA: TGTGCCAGTAAGGGGACGCGGGACATCTATGGCTACACCTTC; CDR3 protein: CASKGTRDIYGYTF
V gene: TRBV20-1; J gene: TRBJ2-1; D gene: TRBD2; clone size: NA; CDR3 DNA: TGCAGTGCTCAAAGGGGGACTAGCAGTAACAATGAGCAGTTCTTC; CDR3 protein: CSAQRGTSSNNEQFF
V gene: TRBV20-1; J gene: TRBJ2-7; D gene: TRBD2; clone size: NA; CDR3 DNA: TGCAGTGCTATCGGCGGGGGAAACTCATACGAGCAGTACTTC; CDR3 protein: CSAIGGGNSYEQYF
V gene: TRBV7-9; J gene: TRBJ2-2; D gene: NA; clone size: NA; CDR3 DNA: TGTGCCAGCAGCCGCCCCACCGGCGGGGAGCTGTTTTTT; CDR3 protein: CASSRPTGGELFF
V gene: TRBV14; J gene: TRBJ2-3; D gene: NA; clone size: NA; CDR3 DNA: TGTGCCAGCAGCCAACAGACGAATAGGGTAAATACGCAGTATTTT; CDR3 protein: CASSQQTNRVNTQYF
V gene: TRBV20-1; J gene: TRBJ2-1; D gene: NA; clone size: NA; CDR3 DNA: TGCAGTGCTCCGAGGGCCGGATTAGTAAACAATGAGCAGTTCTTC; CDR3 protein: CSAPRAGLVNNEQFF
V gene: TRBV6-5; J gene: TRBJ1-6; D gene: NA; clone size: NA; CDR3 DNA: TGTGCCAGCAGTTATTCCTGGTATGGATCACCCCTCCACTTT; CDR3 protein: CASSYSWYGSPLHF